Included here is one T cell receptor (beta chain) sequence, with context. What it binds is unknown. Libraries were prepared by immunoSEQ multiplex PCR; TCRdb keeps only in-frame clonotypes and omits some of them. This sample yields about 180,000 clones, of which 85% are seen a single time; roughly 15% belongs to the top ten. This sample was included in a study of cytomegalovirus exposure and HLA in healthy donors. Study-level findings and limits: Rarity characterized most TCR sequences, yet some public TCRs appeared in many donors.

The germline V and J ends were trimmed by 2 bases and 4 bases, with 8 bases remaining between them. The germline gives CDR1 GTSNPN, CDR2 SVGIG (reference sequence). The CDR3 covers 12 residues. This TCR derives from a man in his late teens or twenties in good health and CMV-seropositive. Material: PBMCs. This rearrangement joins TRBV30 to TRBJ2-5, with D perhaps matching TRBD1 (5 bases). The CDR3 sequence: CAWSLGLETQYF. The DNA for the CDR3 is TGTGCCTGGAGTTTGGGGCTAGAGACCCAGTACTTC.